Following are 22 T cell receptor beta chains from one sample sequenced in a study of cytomegalovirus exposure and HLA in healthy donors. PCR involved 60 Vbeta and 13 Jbeta primers. Sequenced by immunoSEQ multiplex PCR; TCRdb stores in-frame clones only, minus some. This table has approximately 180,000 clones, roughly 84% appearing once. Sequenced sample: PBMCs. All receptors derive from a girl in the first two years of life in good health and CMV-seronegative.

V and J are TRBV5-1 and TRBJ1-6, with D possibly matching TRBD1 (5 bases). Trimming cost V 6 bases and J 5 bases, with 15 bases left between them. CDR3 length: 15 residues. The germline CDR1 and CDR2 sequences are SGHRS and YFSETQ. CDR3 sequence (DNA): TGCGCCAGCACCAACGCCGGGGGAAATAATTCACCCCTCCACTTT. Translating it yields CASTNAGGNNSPLHF.

The genes are TRBV5-1 and TRBJ2-1; 14 positions agree with TRBD2. CDR1 and CDR2 from the germline V gene are SGHRS and YFSETQ. The CDR3 spans 16 residues. Trimming removed 0 bases from V and 7 bases from J; junction bases left unmatched: 3. CDR3 amino acids: CASSLGGTSGRNEQFF. The DNA of the CDR3 is TGCGCCAGCAGCTTGGGCGGGACTAGCGGGAGAAATGAGCAGTTCTTC.

This clone was observed a single time. Germline and junction disagree at one end, which may indicate a read error. J is TRBJ1-1 and V is TRBV4-1, with D tentatively TRBD1 (5 bases). The CDR3 runs 13 residues. Germline V CDR1 and CDR2: MGHRA, YSYEKL. The CDR3 nucleotides read TGCGCCAGCAGGCAAGGACAGAACACTGAAGCTTTCTTT. Its protein product is CASRQGQNTEAFF.

This chain connects TRBV9 to TRBJ1-1, with D possibly TRBD1 on 6 matching bases. Trimming left V 0 bases short and J 4 bases short, with 10 bases between. This CDR3 contains 14 residues. Per germline, CDR1 SGDLS and CDR2 YYNGEE. CDR3: CASSVVGGGTEAFF. The CDR3 region has the DNA TGTGCCAGCAGCGTAGTTGGGGGCGGCACTGAAGCTTTCTTT.

The chain is built from TRBV27 and TRBJ2-7; 7 bases match TRBD2. The CDR3 loop spans 14 amino acids. After removal of 4 bases from V and 3 bases from J, the junction contained 6 bases not matched to a gene. Germline V gene sequence: CDR1 MNHEY, CDR2 SMNVEV (reference sequence). The CDR3: CASSSGLDSYEQYF. The CDR3 DNA sequence: TGTGCCAGCAGTTCCGGACTAGACAGCTACGAGCAGTACTTC.

The chain couples TRBV7-9 to TRBJ2-5, with a weak D call TRBD2 (5 bases). CDR3 length: 15 amino acids. The V gene lost 5 bases and the J gene lost 0 bases, with 13 bases spanning the gap. Germline V gene data show CDR1 as SEHNR and CDR2 as FQNEAQ (reference sequence). CDR3 protein: CASSPSRPYQETQYF. The CDR3, as DNA: TGTGCCAGCAGCCCTAGCAGGCCGTACCAAGAGACCCAGTACTTC.

The chain has TRBV5-4 and TRBJ2-2; no definite D call. With 3 bases removed from V and 5 bases from J, the gap between germline ends came to 17 bases. The germline gives CDR1 SGHNT, CDR2 YYREEE (reference sequence). CDR3 size: 16 residues. The CDR3 reads CASSSGIFGQTGELFF. The DNA for the CDR3 is TGTGCCAGCAGCTCTGGTATCTTTGGGCAAACCGGGGAGCTGTTTTTT.

V and J are TRBV7-6 and TRBJ2-5; D remains ambiguous. Trimming took off 5 bases at V and 1 base at J, with 11 bases between the two ends. Germline-derived CDR1 and CDR2 are SGHVS and FNYEAQ. This CDR3 is built from 14 residues. In DNA, the CDR3 is TGTGCCAGCAGCCCAGAGGCTAGCCAAGAGACCCAGTACTTC. It is translated as CASSPEASQETQYF.

This chain joins TRBV29-1 and TRBJ2-7; the match to TRBD1 covers 7 bases. This CDR3 spans 15 amino acids. Germline V CDR1 and CDR2: SQVTM, ANQGSEA. The trim removed 4 bases at V and 0 bases at J, leaving 9 bases unmatched. The CDR3 coding sequence is TGCAGCGTTGGGTACAGGGGCCGGAGCTCCTACGAGCAGTACTTC. It yields the protein CSVGYRGRSSYEQYF.

V usage is TRBV25-1 and J usage is TRBJ2-3, with D unclear. CDR3 length: 12 residues. V lost 1 base to trimming and J lost 3 bases, with 2 bases between them. Germline CDR1 and CDR2: MGHDK and SYGVNS. CDR3 coding DNA: TGTGCCAGCAGTGAATCGACAGATACGCAGTATTTT. Amino acids: CASSESTDTQYF. Drawing the rest from reference TRBV25-1 and TRBJ2-3, the complete variable domain is EADIYQTPRYLVIGTGKKITLECSQTMGHDKMYWYQQDPGMELHLIHYSYGVNSTEKGDLSSESTVSRIRTEHFPLTLESARPSHTSQYLCASSESTDTQYFGPGTRLTVL.

A few counts support this clone. The chain links TRBV4-2 to TRBJ2-4; the match to TRBD2 covers 10 bases. V gave up 5 bases and J gave up 5 bases; unmatched junction bases: 3. The CDR3 contains 14 residues. The germline V gene has CDR1 LGHNA and CDR2 YNFKEQ. The DNA of the CDR3 is TGTGCCAGCAGCGAAGGACTAGCGGAAAACATTCAGTACTTC. Protein: CASSEGLAENIQYF.

V is TRBV7-8 and J is TRBJ1-1; TRBD1 matches at 10 bases. The length of the CDR3 is 15 residues. V trimming: 3 bases; J trimming: 6 bases; junction bases outside the gene matches: 7. Germline-derived CDR1 and CDR2 are SGHVS and FQNEAQ. The CDR3 spells CASSFKTGGDSEAFF. The CDR3 DNA sequence: TGTGCCAGCAGCTTTAAGACAGGGGGCGACTCTGAAGCTTTCTTT.

The J gene is TRBJ1-3, the V gene TRBV2; TRBD1 is a possible D gene (5 bases). This CDR3 is 19 amino acids long. Germline CDR1 is SNHLY and CDR2 is FYNNEI. Trimming took 4 bases from V and 0 from J, leaving 22 bases between them. CDR3 in DNA: TGTGCCAGCAGTGGGGCAGGGCACATCTACGCTCGCTCTGGAAACACCATATATTTT. It is translated as CASSGAGHIYARSGNTIYF. Looking up the rest from reference TRBV2 and TRBJ1-3 gives the full variable domain: EPEVTQTPSHQVTQMGQEVILRCVPISNHLYFYWYRQILGQKVEFLVSFYNNEISEKSEIFDDQFSVERPDGSNFTLKIRSTKLEDSAMYFCASSGAGHIYARSGNTIYFGEGSWLTVV.

The chain joins TRBV19 to TRBJ1-5; TRBD1 agrees at 8 bases. Looked up from germline, CDR1 is LNHDA and CDR2 is SQIVND (reference sequence). There are 14 residues in the CDR3. J gave up 6 bases and V 7 bases, and 8 bases lay outside the gene matches. The CDR3 here is CASTPDRAGQPQHF. CDR3 DNA sequence: TGTGCCAGTACCCCGGACAGGGCAGGTCAGCCCCAGCATTTT.

CDR3 loop: CASSSNWAFSGNTIYF. The CDR3 DNA follows: TGCGCCAGCAGCTCGAATTGGGCCTTCTCTGGAAACACCATATATTTT. The chain joins TRBV5-1 to TRBJ1-3, with D hard to call. Germline loops: CDR1 SGHRS, CDR2 YFSETQ. There are 16 residues in the CDR3. V was clipped by 3 bases and J by 0 bases, with 13 bases between them.

The chain uses TRBV7-3 and TRBJ2-7, with D possibly matching TRBD2 (5 bases). Trimming cost V 5 bases and J 0 bases, with 8 bases left between them. CDR1 is SGHTA and CDR2 is FQGTGA in the germline V gene. The CDR3 has 13 amino acids. CDR3 region: CASSQRHSYEQYF. The CDR3 nucleotides read TGTGCCAGCAGCCAGCGGCACTCCTACGAGCAGTACTTC.

Notes on this clone: The junction departs from germline at one end; a sequencing error may be responsible. Additional DNA sequences in this sample encode the identical CDR3. The chain employs TRBV19 and TRBJ1-2; 8 bases agree with TRBD1. Germline lookup yields CDR1 LNHDA and CDR2 SQIVND (reference sequence). The CDR3 length is 15 residues. The CDR3 sequence: CASSTRPGGGYGYTF. The CDR3 DNA follows: TGTGCCAGCAGTACCCGCCCAGGGGGCGGCTATGGCTACACCTTC. The whole variable domain, filled in from reference TRBV19 and TRBJ1-2, reads DGGITQSPKYLFRKEGQNVTLSCEQNLNHDAMYWYRQDPGQGLRLIYYSQIVNDFQKGDIAEGYSVSREKKESFPLTVTSAQKNPTAFYLCASSTRPGGGYGYTFGSGTRLTVV.

The chain employs TRBV6-1 and TRBJ1-2, with D uncertain. Trimming pared 2 bases from V and 0 bases from J, leaving 16 bases between. The CDR3 covers 17 residues. Germline V gene sequence: CDR1 MNHNS, CDR2 SASEGT. The CDR3 bases are TGTGCCAGCAGTGAAAGTTTTCGAATCGGGTCTAACTATGGCTACACCTTC. It specifies CASSESFRIGSNYGYTF.

The V gene is TRBV29-1, the J gene TRBJ1-2; no definite D call. Trimming shortened V by 4 bases and J by 7 bases, and 16 bases separated the two germline ends. CDR3 size: 13 residues. The germline gives CDR1 SQVTM, CDR2 ANQGSEA. CDR3 DNA sequence: TGCAGCGTTGCGTTGCAGGTCCGGGGTGGCTACACCTTC. As protein: CSVALQVRGGYTF.

V usage is TRBV11-2 and J usage is TRBJ2-1, with TRBD2 as a possible D gene (7 bases). The germline CDR1 and CDR2 sequences are SGHAT and FQNNGV. CDR3 length equals 17 residues. V dropped 10 bases and J dropped 9 bases, with 31 bases sitting between them. CDR3 sequence (DNA): TGTGCCACTACGACCATAAGGGGGGGGCCGCGTTCGTCTGAGCAGTTCTTC. The encoded protein is CATTTIRGGPRSSEQFF. Using reference TRBV11-2 and TRBJ2-1 for the parts outside the CDR3, the full variable domain is EAGVAQSPRYKIIEKRQSVAFWCNPISGHATLYWYQQILGQGPKLLIQFQNNGVVDDSQLPKDRFSAERLKGVDSTLKIQPAKLEDSAVYLCATTTIRGGPRSSEQFFGPGTRLTVL.

This clone was seen a handful of times. V and J are TRBV4-3 and TRBJ2-1; 10 bases are a match to TRBD2. Germline V gene data show CDR1 as LGHNA and CDR2 as YSLEER. J lost 5 bases, V lost 3 bases, and 4 bases had no gene match. This CDR3 is built from 15 residues. The CDR3 DNA follows: TGCGCCAGCAGCCAGGTAGGACTAGCGGACAATGAGCAGTTCTTC. Protein: CASSQVGLADNEQFF.

This chain uses TRBV30 with TRBJ2-7, with TRBD2 matching over 11 bases. Germline CDR1 reads GTSNPN; CDR2 reads SVGIG (reference sequence). The ends lost 4 bases at V and 1 base at J; junction bases unmatched: 9. The CDR3 extends over 16 amino acids. The CDR3 region is CAWTLSGGAGSYEQYF. For the CDR3, the DNA is TGTGCCTGGACCCTTAGCGGGGGGGCCGGTTCCTACGAGCAGTACTTC.